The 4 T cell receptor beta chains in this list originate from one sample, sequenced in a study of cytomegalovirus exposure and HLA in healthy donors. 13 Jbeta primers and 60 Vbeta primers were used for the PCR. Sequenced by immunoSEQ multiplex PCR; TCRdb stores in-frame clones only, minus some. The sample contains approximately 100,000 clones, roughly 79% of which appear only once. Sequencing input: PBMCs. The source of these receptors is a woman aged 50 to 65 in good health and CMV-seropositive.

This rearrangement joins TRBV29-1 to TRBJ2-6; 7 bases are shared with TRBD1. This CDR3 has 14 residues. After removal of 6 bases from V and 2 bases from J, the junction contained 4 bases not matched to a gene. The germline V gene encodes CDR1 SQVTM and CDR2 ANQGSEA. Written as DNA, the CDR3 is TGCAGCGTCGCAGGGGGAGCTGGGGCCAACGTCCTGACTTTC. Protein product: CSVAGGAGANVLTF.

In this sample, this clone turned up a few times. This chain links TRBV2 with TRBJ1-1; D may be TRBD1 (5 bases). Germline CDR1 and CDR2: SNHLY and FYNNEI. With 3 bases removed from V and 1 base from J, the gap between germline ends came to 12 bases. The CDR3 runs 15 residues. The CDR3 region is CASSEWTPRNTEAFF. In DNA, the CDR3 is TGTGCCAGCAGTGAGTGGACACCAAGGAACACTGAAGCTTTCTTT.

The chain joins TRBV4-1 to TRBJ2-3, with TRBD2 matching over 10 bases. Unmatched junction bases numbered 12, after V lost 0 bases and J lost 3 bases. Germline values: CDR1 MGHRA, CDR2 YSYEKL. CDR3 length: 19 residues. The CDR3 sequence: CASSQELAGGVSWTDTQYF. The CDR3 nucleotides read TGCGCCAGCAGCCAAGAATTAGCGGGAGGCGTTTCTTGGACAGATACGCAGTATTTT.

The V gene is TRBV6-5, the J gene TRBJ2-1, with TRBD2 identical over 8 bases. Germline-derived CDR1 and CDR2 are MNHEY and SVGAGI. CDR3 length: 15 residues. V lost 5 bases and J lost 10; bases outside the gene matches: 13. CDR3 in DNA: TGTGCCAGCAGTGCCCTGGCGGGAGGTAAAACGGAGCAGTTCTTC. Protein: CASSALAGGKTEQFF.